The rows below give T cell receptor beta chains drawn from one sample of a study of graft-versus-host responses after intestinal transplantation. Profiling relied on immunoSEQ multiplex PCR, and the TCRdb table lists in-frame clones only, not all of them. The table records 99,000 or so clones, 86% of them present only once. Sequencing was performed on PBMCs, taken 255 days after intestinal transplant. The receptors were gathered from a human patient who received an intestinal transplant, so some T cells may come from the graft donor. Both conserved end residues are part of each CDR3. Each record gives: D gene, clone size, J gene, V gene, CDR3 protein, CDR3 DNA. D genes are given only for firm matches. The size entry is marked missing in some rows and otherwise reads once, few, many or a size class.

- once TRBJ1-1 TRBV29-1 CSVEQGVNTEAFF TGCAGCGTTGAACAGGGAGTGAACACTGAAGCTTTCTTT
TRBD1 - TRBJ1-1 TRBV2 CASSYGTGGTEAFF TGTGCCAGCAGTTACGGGACAGGGGGCACTGAAGCTTTCTTT
- - TRBJ2-2 TRBV9 CASRAGQLNTGELFF TGTGCCAGCAGGGCGGGACAGCTAAACACCGGGGAGCTGTTTTTT
- - TRBJ2-1 TRBV5-1 CASSLPGNEQFF TGCGCCAGCAGCTTGCCAGGCAATGAGCAGTTCTTC
- few TRBJ1-3 TRBV15 CATSRGQRLELSGNTIYF TGTGCCACCAGCAGAGGTCAACGACTGGAGCTTTCTGGAAACACCATATATTTT
TRBD2 few TRBJ2-7 TRBV6-5 CASSYGTSAYEQYF TGTGCCAGCAGTTACGGGACTAGCGCCTACGAGCAGTACTTC
- - TRBJ2-3 TRBV6-4 CASSEDGEADTQYF TGTGCCAGCAGTGAGGACGGGGAGGCAGATACGCAGTATTTT
- - TRBJ2-3 TRBV18 CASSRIGTRSDTQYF TGTGCCAGCTCACGTATCGGGACTCGATCGGATACGCAGTATTTT
- - TRBJ1-6 TRBV6-1 CASSEGDYNSPLHF TGTGCCAGCAGTGAAGGGGACTATAATTCACCCCTCCACTTT
TRBD1 - TRBJ1-4 TRBV2 CASSRQGDEKLFF TGTGCCAGCAGTAGGCAGGGGGATGAAAAACTGTTTTTT
- - TRBJ1-6 TRBV11-2 CASGSGGNSPLHF TGTGCCAGCGGCTCTGGGGGAAATTCACCCCTCCACTTT